A selection of T cell receptor beta chains follows, all from one sample in a study of cytomegalovirus exposure and HLA in healthy donors. Profiling relied on immunoSEQ multiplex PCR, and the TCRdb table lists in-frame clones only, not all of them. Of 99,000 or so clones in the sample, roughly 13% were seen once. Specimen: PBMCs. Receptor source: a man aged 40-49 years in good health and CMV-seropositive. CDR3s include the opening cysteine and the closing phenylalanine or tryptophan. A D gene is named only where the DNA matches it firmly. The size of a clone is reported for some rows only, either as once, few or many, or as a class for expanded clones.

TRBJ2-7 TRBD1 TRBV7-9 few TGTGCCAGCAGCTTAGATCGGACAGGGAGTTTTCACGAGCAGTACTTC CASSLDRTGSFHEQYF
TRBJ2-2 . TRBV5-1 few TGCGCCAGCAGCTTAGACACTGCGAACACCGGGGAGCTGTTTTTT CASSLDTANTGELFF
TRBJ1-4 TRBD1 TRBV6-5 . TGTGCCAGCAGTAGTACACAGGGGGCCAGGGAAAAACTGTTTTTT CASSSTQGAREKLFF
TRBJ2-7 . TRBV10-1 few TGCGCCAGCAGCCGAACAGGGTCCAGCCACGAGCAGTACTTC CASSRTGSSHEQYF
TRBJ2-3 . TRBV4-1 few TGCGCCAGCAGCCAAGATTCCCCACTACCAGATACGCAGTATTTT CASSQDSPLPDTQYF
TRBJ2-1 TRBD2 TRBV4-2 . TGTGCCAGCAGCCAAGATCAGCGGGAGGATCGTGAGCAGTTCTTC CASSQDQREDREQFF
TRBJ2-1 . TRBV7-3 . TGTGCCAGCAGCTTCCAAAATCCATCGAGACTCGTCCCTGGGGAGCAGTTCTTC CASSFQNPSRLVPGEQFF
TRBJ1-5 TRBD1 TRBV28 few TGTGCCAGCAGTATGGACAGGCCGGGGGTCAATCAGCCCCAGCATTTT CASSMDRPGVNQPQHF
TRBJ2-1 TRBD2 TRBV4-2 . TGTGCCAGCAGCCAAGATGCTAGCGGGAGATCCTACAATGAGCAGTTCTTC CASSQDASGRSYNEQFF
TRBJ2-1 . TRBV5-1 few TGCGCCACCACCAGGCGAGGGTTTTACAATGAGCAGTTCTTC CATTRRGFYNEQFF
TRBJ2-5 . TRBV7-8 . TGTGCCAGCAGCTCTTATACAGGGAGAGAGACCCAGTACTTC CASSSYTGRETQYF
TRBJ2-3 . TRBV5-1 few TGCGCCAGCAGCTTGTTGTACGGACTTCTCACAGATACGCAGTATTTT CASSLLYGLLTDTQYF
TRBJ2-7 . TRBV5-1 few TGCGCCAGCAGCTCCCAAGGGGGAACCTACGAGCAGTACTTC CASSSQGGTYEQYF
TRBJ2-7 TRBD1 TRBV7-9 few TGTGCCAGCAGCACGGGACAGGGAATCTACGAGCAGTACTTC CASSTGQGIYEQYF
TRBJ1-3 TRBD1 TRBV27 . TGTGCCAGCAGTCCCCAGGGGGTTTCTGGAAACACCATATATTTT CASSPQGVSGNTIYF
TRBJ2-1 . TRBV5-6 . TGTGCCAGCAGCTTGGTATGGCGGGATGAGGGGAATGAGCAGTTCTTC CASSLVWRDEGNEQFF
TRBJ2-5 TRBD1 TRBV29-1 . TGCAGCGTTGAAAGGACAGGGGGATTAGAGACCCAGTACTTC CSVERTGGLETQYF
TRBJ2-7 TRBD1 TRBV5-1 . TGCGCCAGCAGCCCAGGGACAGGATCCTACGAGCAGTACTTC CASSPGTGSYEQYF
TRBJ2-3 . TRBV5-1 . TGCGCCAGCAGCTCAAACAGCATCTCTAGCACAGATACGCAGTATTTT CASSSNSISSTDTQYF
TRBJ1-1 TRBD1 TRBV19 . TGTGCCAGCAGCAAGGGGGACAGGGGGCCGATCACTGAAGCTTTCTTT CASSKGDRGPITEAFF
TRBJ2-7 . TRBV6-1 . TGTGCCAGCAAAGGGGCGGAACCCTACGAGCAGTACTTC CASKGAEPYEQYF
TRBJ2-1 . TRBV19 few TGTGCCAGTAGTATTTCAACAGGGTACAATGAGCAGTTCTTC CASSISTGYNEQFF
TRBJ2-7 TRBD1 TRBV5-1 . TGCGCCAGCAGCTTGGCCAGGGACAGGTTCTCCTACGAGCAGTACTTC CASSLARDRFSYEQYF
TRBJ1-3 TRBD1 TRBV6-6 few TGTGCCAGCAGTTCCGGGACAGACTCTGGAAACACCATATATTTT CASSSGTDSGNTIYF
TRBJ1-1 TRBD1 TRBV10-3 . TGTGCCATCAGTAAGCCGGGACAGGGGACTGAAGCTTTCTTT CAISKPGQGTEAFF
TRBJ2-1 TRBD2 TRBV10-3 . TGTGCCATCAGCGGACTAGCGGGGAACTCCTACAATGAGCAGTTCTTC CAISGLAGNSYNEQFF
TRBJ1-2 . TRBV18 few TGTGCCAGCTCACTCGACTATGGCTACACCTTC CASSLDYGYTF
TRBJ1-4 . TRBV27 . TGTGCCAGCACCCAGCGTGGTTTTGCAACTAATGAAAAACTGTTTTTT CASTQRGFATNEKLFF
TRBJ2-7 TRBD1 TRBV7-9 few TGTGCCAGCAGCCCGCGACAGGGGGCCTACGAGCAGTACTTC CASSPRQGAYEQYF
TRBJ2-1 TRBD2 TRBV5-4 . TGTGCCAGCAGCTTGTGGCTAGCGGGAGGGGACGAGCAGTTCTTC CASSLWLAGGDEQFF
TRBJ1-2 . TRBV5-4 few TGTGCCAGCAGCCTTGGGGCAATTGGCTACACCTTC CASSLGAIGYTF
TRBJ2-2 . TRBV7-6 . TGTGCCAGCGGCCTTGCCGGGGAGCTGTTTTTT CASGLAGELFF
TRBJ2-1 TRBD2 TRBV25-1 . TGTGCCAGCAGTGAACCTCGGACTAGCGGGAAAGGCTACAATGAGCAGTTCTTC CASSEPRTSGKGYNEQFF